These 5 T cell receptor beta chains were sequenced from one sample in a study of blood T cells in healthy people across ages. It was with a sample-barcoded 5' primer and a J-beta primer mix that a second PCR of roughly 6 to 12 cycles was run. TCRdb used MiXCR to reprocess the 5' RACE reads, holding one entry per CDR3 protein. The profile shows approximately 800,000 distinct CDR3 sequences, roughly 50% of them singletons. Sequencing was performed on blood. The receptors were sampled from an older man in good health.

This clonotype was recorded a few times. The chain recombines TRBV29-1 with TRBJ2-7; perhaps TRBD1 as D (5 bases). Germline V gives CDR1 SQVTM, CDR2 ANQGSEA. With 4 bases removed from V and 7 bases from J, the gap between germline ends came to 20 bases. The length of the CDR3 is 14 residues. The CDR3 loop is CSVGTLTPYGEQYF. The CDR3 DNA sequence: TGCAGCGTTGGGACACTCACTCCCTATGGAGAGCAGTACTTC.

The rearrangement uses TRBV29-1 and TRBJ1-4, with TRBD1 matching over 9 bases. J lost 8 bases, V lost 6 bases, and 7 bases had no gene match. CDR1 SQVTM and CDR2 ANQGSEA come from the germline V gene. The CDR3 is made up of 13 amino acids. The chain's CDR3 is CSVRGQGWEKLFF. The CDR3 DNA reads as TGCAGCGTCCGAGGACAGGGGTGGGAAAAACTGTTTTTT.

This clonotype was observed a few times. V and J are TRBV6-6 and TRBJ1-2; D unclear. The V end was cut by 10 bases, the J end by 0 bases, with 12 bases between. This CDR3 region has 13 residues. Germline V CDR1 and CDR2: MNHNY, SVGAGI (reference sequence). CDR3 loop: CAISDGSNYGYTF. As DNA, the CDR3 is TGTGCCATTTCGGACGGCTCTAACTATGGCTACACCTTC.

The V gene is TRBV4-2, the J gene TRBJ2-7; TRBD2 aligns across 13 bases. Losses at the gene ends were 4 bases for V and 6 bases for J; bases not matched to a gene: 3. The germline V gene has CDR1 LGHNA and CDR2 YNFKEQ. The CDR3 is 14 residues long. This CDR3 is CASSPGTSGIEQYF. CDR3 DNA: TGTGCCAGCAGCCCAGGGACTAGCGGGATCGAGCAGTACTTC.

This clonotype has more than one count but fewer than ten. The chain recombines TRBV6-5 with TRBJ2-5, with 12 bases identical to TRBD1. V trimming: 6 bases; J trimming: 5 bases; junction bases outside the gene matches: 7. The CDR3 totals 15 residues. Germline values: CDR1 MNHEY, CDR2 SVGAGI. The CDR3 sequence: CASSAGTGGRETQYF. The CDR3 coding sequence is TGTGCCAGCAGCGCCGGGACAGGGGGCCGGGAGACCCAGTACTTC.